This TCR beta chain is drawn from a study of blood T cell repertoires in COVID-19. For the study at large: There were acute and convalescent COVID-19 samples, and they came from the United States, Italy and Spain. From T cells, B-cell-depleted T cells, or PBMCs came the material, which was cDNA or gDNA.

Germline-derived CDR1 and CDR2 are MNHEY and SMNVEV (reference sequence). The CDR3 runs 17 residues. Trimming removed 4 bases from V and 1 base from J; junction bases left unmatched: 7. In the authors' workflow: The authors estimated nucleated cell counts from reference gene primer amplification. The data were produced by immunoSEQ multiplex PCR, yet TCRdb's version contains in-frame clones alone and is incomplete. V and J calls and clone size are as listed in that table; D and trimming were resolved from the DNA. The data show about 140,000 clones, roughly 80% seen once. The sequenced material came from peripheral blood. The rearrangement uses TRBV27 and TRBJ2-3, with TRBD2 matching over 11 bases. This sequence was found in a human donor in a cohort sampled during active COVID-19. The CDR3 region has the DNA TGTGCCAGCAGTTCAGGAAGGACTAGCGGGCGCACAGATACGCAGTATTTT. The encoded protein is CASSSGRTSGRTDTQYF.